This T cell receptor (beta chain) was identified during a study of shared clonotypes between healthy human individuals. Background on the study: Donors, aged 18 to 49, were two women and three men.

This clone is a singleton in its sample. Its antigen is still unknown. Broader study findings: Sequencing depth was predicted to influence how clonotypes are shared among donors.

With 5 bases removed from V and 11 bases from J, the gap between germline ends came to 18 bases. The CDR3 runs to 13 residues. From germline, CDR1 is MNHNS and CDR2 SASEGT. Sorted subsets were amplified in replicate PCRs using about 210 ng DNA, around 30,000 T cell genomes. The table came from immunoSEQ multiplex PCR; TCRdb's copy has only in-frame clones and leaves some out. The repertoire holds approximately 940,000 clones, with 76% as singletons. The TCR originated in a man aged 18 to 29 in good health. The rearrangement joins TRBV6-1 to TRBJ1-1, with D possibly matching TRBD1 (5 bases). The sample was memory CD4+ T cells sorted from blood. Subset here: CD45RA-negative fraction. The CDR3 region is CASSLGGGVGAFF. In nucleotides, the CDR3 is TGTGCCAGCAGTTTGGGGGGAGGGGTCGGCGCTTTCTTT.